The entry below describes one TCR beta chain. Its antigen is undetermined. The sample, about 10 milliliters of peripheral blood, was drawn from each donor. Extracted total RNA amounted to at least 5.5 micrograms for each sample. Then a second PCR, running about 7 to 11 cycles, was carried out with a sample-barcoded 5' primer and a J-beta primer mix. A single record per CDR3 protein comes from TCRdb applying MiXCR to the 5' RACE reads. The sample carries about 290,000 distinct CDR3 sequences, 25% to 30% recorded once. The data belong to a study of blood T cells in healthy people across ages. Study-level findings and limits: TCR beta diversity, measured per million T cells, fell in a roughly linear way with age. It was the long-lived donors that had more naive CD4+ cells and higher diversity than aged donors.

The sequence was obtained from a woman aged 70-85 years in good health. Sequences were obtained from blood.

Here the CDR3 reads CASSHAAGGGYEQYF. The CDR3 region has the DNA TGTGCCAGCAGCCACGCAGCGGGAGGGGGCTACGAGCAGTACTTC. The chain joins TRBV3-1 to TRBJ2-1, with TRBD2 matching over 10 bases. The tail of the sequence fits TRBJ2-7 better, so the J call may be wrong. The germline CDR1 and CDR2 sequences are LGHDT and YNNKEL (reference sequence). This CDR3 has 15 amino acids.